This T cell receptor (beta chain) was sequenced for a study of blood T cells in healthy people across ages (dated by TCRdb to the mid-2010s). A note on the overall study: In model experiments, template switching captured about one uniquely barcoded TCR beta cDNA molecule for every two T cells. The study measured age-related changes in TCR beta repertoire diversity using deep sequencing normalized with unique cDNA molecular identifiers. The donors were split into four age groups: young (average 16 years), middle-aged (roughly 40), aged (more than 60) and long-lived (82). For two donors (one aged 18 to 30 and one aged 80 or older), the study analyzed two additional independent replicas of 1 million unique cDNA reads from the same blood draw. The full study reports these points: Since profiling was done on bulk unsorted PBMCs, naive and antigen-experienced compartments could not be conclusively compared. Because the CMV infection status of the donors was unknown, age-related changes in expanded clonotypes may potentially have been confounded. Estimates of total diversity based on one million sequenced T cells were considered lower bounds and underestimates. Observed TCR beta diversity per million T cells fell roughly linearly with age, and a significant reduction was already apparent by age roughly 40. There was a strong correlation between observed TCR beta diversity and the percentage of naive T cells measured by flow cytometry. Compared with the aged group, more naive CD4+ T cells, fewer expanded clones and increased TCR diversity were shown by the long-lived group, suggesting age selection.

V is clipped by 4 bases and J by 2 bases, and the sequence between their germline boundaries is 12 bases long. The germline V gene (reference sequence) gives CDR1 as SEHNR and CDR2 as FQNEAQ. The CDR3 runs 14 residues from the cysteine to the phenylalanine. Of all the DNA, just the CDR3 is kept, 42 bases in frame from base 1. Points on this clonotype: Its antigen has not been determined. The sample holds no much larger clone one base away, and base qualities are not on file.

Systemically healthy Caucasian individuals from Russia, over 30 in total and aged about 6 to 95 years, were included as donors. Around 9.9 milliliters of peripheral blood were collected from each donor into EDTA-treated Vacutainer tubes. Ficoll-Paque density-gradient centrifugation was used to isolate PBMCs, with at least 7 million per sample. Trizol reagent was used to extract total RNA from the PBMCs, yielding at least 5.5 micrograms per sample. For every donor, flow cytometry on a PBMC aliquot measured the percentage of naive CD45RAhigh/CD27high T cells. The library was built by means of 5' RACE. These reads were obtained on an Illumina HiSeq 2500. A second PCR of roughly 7 to 11 cycles was performed with a sample-barcoded 5' primer and a J-beta primer mix. A unique molecular identifier was introduced onto each TCR beta cDNA molecule by a template-switch 5' adaptor carrying 12 random nucleotides. Each sample yielded at least 3 million CDR3-containing paired-end reads. All of the RNA was converted into first-strand cDNA using the Mint cDNA synthesis kit, with a TRBC-specific oligonucleotide serving as the primer. Following uracil-DNA glycosylase treatment, all cDNA underwent a first 18-cycle PCR with the universal primers M1SS and BC2_uni_R. Turning to the authors' computational methods: Each sample was normalized by randomly selecting 1 million high-quality reads, each carrying a distinct molecular identifier. Reads with shared molecular identifiers were discarded instead of being binned into consensus sequences. MiTCR, set to a Q25 quality threshold and the strictest error-elimination algorithm, was used for CDR3 identification, clonotype clustering and error correction. A nonparametric unseen species model with Euler transformation was used to estimate lower-bound total TCR beta diversity. TCRdb passed the public sequencing reads through fastp at Q25 and MiXCR, retaining productive beta sequences. Records with the same CDR3 protein are collapsed into one entry carrying the most frequent genes and DNA. In this record, the V and J calls reflect TCRdb's handling and not the investigators' own analysis. The sample includes some 760,000 distinct CDR3 sequences, with around 25% observed a single time. The ten largest clones represent 9.4% of the sample.

These same data were also listed under a study on T cells of mothers and their children. As that second study puts it: The donors were nine systemically healthy Caucasian individuals, made up of three mothers and their six children. cDNA synthesis used all of the extracted RNA, with around 1.6 ug of RNA in each 15 ul reaction. Sample barcodes and 2-4 random nucleotides were added via the M1S primer in the second PCR. More than 9 million TCR beta CDR3 reads were obtained from each mother, and millions of reads were obtained from each child. Thymic selection similarly shapes TCR recombination output in related and unrelated pairs, with minor effect from inherited differences. Normalized repertoire overlap in related mother-child pairs was always slightly higher than in unrelated mother-child pairs, but the difference was never significant. No persistent microchimeric T cell clones were detected, at a sensitivity of roughly 100 clones per million clonotypes. The study used deep NGS to compare TCR beta repertoires of mothers and children, seeking features distinguishing related mother-child pairs from unrelated individuals. The mean age was around 42 +/- 4 years for the mothers and about 12 +/- 4 years for the children. Libraries were sequenced on Illumina HiSeq 2000 with 100+100 nt paired-end reads after adapter ligation with NEBNext reagents. To avoid cross-contamination, the mother libraries and the child libraries were prepared a month apart and sequenced in separate runs. Between roughly 450,000 and 2,200,000 distinct TCR beta clonotypes were identified per donor. Naive TCR beta clonotypes were estimated from low-frequency clonotypes matched to each donor's FACS-determined naive share, without sorting.

This clonotype was obtained from a boy aged 5-17 years in good health. The sequenced sample consisted of blood. The sequence is built from TRBV7-9 and TRBJ2-7; no D gene is confidently identified. The CDR3 reads as follows: CASSSWAAAYEQYF. DNA sequence: TGTGCCAGCAGCTCCTGGGCAGCCGCCTACGAGCAGTACTTC.